A single sample is the source of the 30 T cell receptor beta chains below, sequenced in a study of cytotoxic CD8 clonotypes in ibrutinib-treated CLL (dated by TCRdb to about 2021). Libraries were made using the immunoSEQ multiplex PCR assay. The table comes from immuneACCESS by way of TCRdb, which keeps in-frame sequences with V and J called. Part of the clones is missing from these tables; in studies checked, under half for an unresolved V gene and the rest for unknown reasons. This sample gives some 300,000 clones in total; approximately 80% of them show up just once. The ten most abundant clones make up under 8.5% of the sample. The sequenced sample was PBMCs, obtained before ibrutinib treatment. The receptor source for this set is a human donor with chronic lymphocytic leukemia.

V and J are TRBV5-6 and TRBJ2-1, with TRBD2 identical over 7 bases. The CDR3 runs to 14 residues. The germline CDR1 and CDR2 sequences are SGHDT and YYEEEE. J lost 5 bases, V lost 2 bases, and 4 bases had no gene match. The CDR3 nucleotides read TGTGCCAGCAGCTTTGGCGGGAGTCACAATGAGCAGTTCTTC. Translated, it gives CASSFGGSHNEQFF.

The chain joins TRBV7-9 to TRBJ1-5, with 7 positions matching TRBD1. This CDR3 spans 19 amino acids. Germline assignment: CDR1 SEHNR and CDR2 FQNEAQ (reference sequence). The V gene end was trimmed by 0 bases and the J gene end by 0 bases; junction bases not matched to a gene: 11. Here the CDR3 reads CASSLAIQGMSYSNQPQHF. The CDR3 nucleotides are TGTGCCAGCAGCTTAGCGATACAGGGGATGTCGTATAGCAATCAGCCCCAGCATTTT.

This rearrangement joins TRBV6-5 to TRBJ2-7; TRBD2 is a possible D gene (5 bases). CDR1 is MNHEY and CDR2 is SVGAGI in the germline V gene. The CDR3 extends over 13 amino acids. Trimming pared 6 bases from V and 2 bases from J, leaving 11 bases between. CDR3 DNA sequence: TGTGCCAGCAGGGGCGGGCTAACCTACGAGCAGTACTTC. It codes for CASRGGLTYEQYF.

This rearrangement joins TRBV2 to TRBJ2-7; 9 bases agree with TRBD2. V was pared by 7 bases and J by 0 bases, with 10 bases of the junction left unmatched. The CDR3 consists of 16 residues. CDR1 SNHLY and CDR2 FYNNEI come from the germline V gene. This CDR3 is CASTPGLAGRSYEQYF. CDR3 coding DNA: TGTGCCAGCACCCCAGGGCTAGCGGGGCGCTCCTACGAGCAGTACTTC.

This clone has only one observation. J is TRBJ2-4 and V is TRBV9, with 7 bases identical to TRBD2. Looked up from germline, CDR1 is SGDLS and CDR2 is YYNGEE. The ends lost 0 bases at V and 1 base at J; junction bases unmatched: 1. This CDR3 is built from 15 residues. CDR3 bases: TGTGCCAGCAGCGTAGGCGGGAGCGCCAAAAACATTCAGTACTTC. Encoded protein: CASSVGGSAKNIQYF.

This sequence joins TRBV19 and TRBJ2-1; 15 bases line up with TRBD2. There are 15 residues in the CDR3. Germline values: CDR1 LNHDA, CDR2 SQIVND (reference sequence). With 5 bases clipped from V and 7 bases from J, the junction kept 3 bases outside the gene matches. CDR3 region: CASSFGTSGRNEQFF. DNA of the CDR3: TGTGCCAGTAGTTTCGGGACTAGCGGGAGGAATGAGCAGTTCTTC.

The chain combines TRBV4-3 with TRBJ2-1, with TRBD2 matching over 7 bases. V lost 4 bases and J lost 2; bases outside the gene matches: 2. The germline CDR1 and CDR2 sequences are LGHNA and YSLEER. The CDR3 sequence is 14 residues long. The CDR3 DNA reads as TGCGCCAGCAGCCGCAGCGGGGCCTACAATGAGCAGTTCTTC. It codes for CASSRSGAYNEQFF.

This chain connects TRBV13 to TRBJ2-7; D is unclear. V was shortened by 5 bases and J by 1 base, with 9 bases between the two germline ends. Germline CDR1 reads PRHDT; CDR2 reads FYEKMQ (reference sequence). The length of the CDR3 is 13 residues. The CDR3 DNA reads TGTGCCAGCAGCCCGTATCGATCCTACGAGCAGTACTTC. This encodes CASSPYRSYEQYF.

The rearrangement joins TRBV11-3 to TRBJ2-7, with 8 bases identical to TRBD1. This CDR3 contains 15 residues. Trimming removed 5 bases from V and 1 base from J; junction bases left unmatched: 7. Per the germline V gene, CDR1 is SGHNT and CDR2 is YENEEA. The CDR3 region has the DNA TGTGCCAGCAGCCTCCGACAGGGGAAATCCTACGAGCAGTACTTC. This gives the protein CASSLRQGKSYEQYF. Combining the CDR3 with reference TRBV11-3 and TRBJ2-7 gives the whole variable domain EAGVVQSPRYKIIEKKQPVAFWCNPISGHNTLYWYLQNLGQGPELLIRYENEEAVDDSQLPKDRFSAERLKGVDSTLKIQPAELGDSAVYLCASSLRQGKSYEQYFGPGTRLTVT.

V usage is TRBV2 and J usage is TRBJ1-5; unclear D gene. Trimming took off 0 bases at V and 2 bases at J, with 11 bases between the two ends. The CDR3 totals 16 residues. The germline V gene encodes CDR1 SNHLY and CDR2 FYNNEI. The CDR3 nucleotides read TGTGCCAGCAGTGAAGCGTCCGTCTTGCGCAATCAGCCCCAGCATTTT. As protein: CASSEASVLRNQPQHF.

The rearrangement joins TRBV7-9 to TRBJ2-7; 8 bases are a match to TRBD1. The junction had 3 bases not matched to a gene; V was cut back by 5 bases and J by 6 bases. Looked up from germline, CDR1 is SEHNR and CDR2 is FQNEAQ (reference sequence). This CDR3 region has 12 residues. CDR3 sequence (DNA): TGTGCCAGCAGCCTGACAGGGGCCGAGCAGTACTTC. Translating gives CASSLTGAEQYF.

The chain recombines TRBV29-1 with TRBJ2-5, with 14 bases that match TRBD2. The CDR3 consists of 12 residues. Trimming cost V 6 bases and J 8 bases; bases outside gene matches: 2. Germline V gives CDR1 SQVTM, CDR2 ANQGSEA. DNA of the CDR3: TGCAGCGTGGGGACTAGCGGGAGAACCCAGTACTTC. Encoded protein: CSVGTSGRTQYF.

In this sample, this clone turned up a few times. The chain recombines TRBV27 with TRBJ2-7, with D perhaps matching TRBD2 (5 bases). This CDR3 has 16 residues. V gave up 1 base and J gave up 5 bases, with 18 bases separating them. Germline CDR1 and CDR2: MNHEY and SMNVEV (reference sequence). CDR3 bases: TGTGCCAGCAGTTTATTCTTGGTGGGAGCCGCGGACGAGCAGTACTTC. Protein: CASSLFLVGAADEQYF.

V usage is TRBV4-2 and J usage is TRBJ2-1; 8 bases are shared with TRBD2. The ends lost 4 bases at V and 10 bases at J; junction bases unmatched: 3. Germline CDR1 is LGHNA and CDR2 is YNFKEQ. The length of the CDR3 is 12 residues. The CDR3 region is CASSPPSGEQFF. DNA for the CDR3: TGTGCCAGCAGCCCACCTAGCGGGGAGCAGTTCTTC.

V gene TRBV9 combines with J gene TRBJ2-7; the D gene is possibly TRBD1 (6 bases). From germline, CDR1 is SGDLS and CDR2 YYNGEE. V shed 4 bases and J shed 3 bases, with 11 bases lying between them. This CDR3 is built from 13 residues. The CDR3 sequence is CASSLRGGYEQYF. CDR3 in DNA: TGTGCCAGCAGCCTCAGGGGCGGCTACGAGCAGTACTTC.

V is TRBV7-3 and J is TRBJ2-5, with 8 bases matching TRBD2. This CDR3 has 15 residues. The V and J ends lost 2 bases and 2 bases, in that order; junction bases with no gene match: 4. CDR1 SGHTA and CDR2 FQGTGA come from the germline V gene. Here the CDR3 reads CASSLGLARQETQYF. The CDR3 DNA is TGTGCCAGCAGCTTAGGACTAGCCAGACAAGAGACCCAGTACTTC.

The chain couples TRBV25-1 to TRBJ1-2; D is unclear. V lost 6 bases and J lost 4, with 15 bases in between. The CDR3 contains 14 residues. The germline V gene has CDR1 MGHDK and CDR2 SYGVNS. CDR3: CASRAPGAGYGYTF. CDR3 in DNA: TGTGCCAGCAGGGCTCCGGGCGCAGGCTATGGCTACACCTTC.

This rearrangement joins TRBV7-6 to TRBJ1-4, with TRBD1 as a possible D gene (6 bases). V was pared by 4 bases and J by 8 bases, with 17 bases between. CDR1 is SGHVS, CDR2 FNYEAQ, per germline. The CDR3 is made up of 15 amino acids. The CDR3 DNA follows: TGTGCCAGCAGCTCTATCAGGGGTACGGAGGAAAAACTGTTTTTT. It specifies CASSSIRGTEEKLFF.

The V call is TRBV7-9, the J call TRBJ2-5, with 8 nucleotides matching TRBD1. This CDR3 comprises 15 residues. V was clipped by 3 bases and J by 2 bases; unmatched bases: 5. Per germline, CDR1 SEHNR and CDR2 FQNEAQ (reference sequence). In nucleotides, the CDR3 is TGTGCCAGCAGCTTGGTCCGGGACAGGCAAGAGACCCAGTACTTC. This encodes CASSLVRDRQETQYF.

This clone was recorded at least ten times. V usage is TRBV6-5 and J usage is TRBJ2-7; D perhaps matches TRBD1 (5 bases). The V end lost 2 bases, the J end lost 2 bases, and 10 bases lay between the germline ends. From germline, CDR1 is MNHEY and CDR2 SVGAGI. This CDR3 comprises 14 residues. CDR3 sequence: CASSYGVGAYEQYF. In DNA, the CDR3 is TGTGCCAGCAGTTACGGGGTAGGGGCCTACGAGCAGTACTTC.

In this sample, this clone turned up a few times. The rearrangement links TRBV9 to TRBJ2-2, with 8 bases matching TRBD2. Germline CDR1 reads SGDLS; CDR2 reads YYNGEE. V dropped 3 bases and J dropped 1; count of bases not matched to a gene: 2. This CDR3 is 15 amino acids long. The CDR3 sequence: CASSEGLGNTGELFF. CDR3 DNA sequence: TGTGCCAGCAGCGAGGGACTAGGGAACACCGGGGAGCTGTTTTTT.

V is TRBV27 and J is TRBJ1-1, with a possible D match to TRBD1 (6 bases). CDR3 size: 14 residues. Germline lookup yields CDR1 MNHEY and CDR2 SMNVEV (reference sequence). Trimming stripped 6 bases from V and 2 bases from J, with 13 bases between. CDR3 nucleotide sequence: TGTGCCAGCAGATCCAGGACAGAAAACACTGAAGCTTTCTTT. Its protein product is CASRSRTENTEAFF.

J is TRBJ2-7 and V is TRBV25-1; 8 bases fit TRBD1. V shed 7 bases and J 3 bases; nucleotides not matched to a gene: 5. The germline V gene encodes CDR1 MGHDK and CDR2 SYGVNS. This CDR3 has 13 residues. The CDR3 spells CASMTGVGYEQYF. The CDR3 region has the DNA TGTGCCAGCATGACAGGGGTCGGCTACGAGCAGTACTTC.

The chain joins TRBV6-5 to TRBJ2-1; tentative D call: TRBD1 (6 bases). Between the trimmed V and J ends, which lost 0 bases and 7 bases, there was a span of 16 bases. The germline gives CDR1 MNHEY, CDR2 SVGAGI. The CDR3 contains 16 residues. CDR3 DNA sequence: TGTGCCAGCAGTTACTCGCCCCCGCCAGGGGTAAATGAGCAGTTCTTC. Protein product: CASSYSPPPGVNEQFF.

This chain joins TRBV7-2 and TRBJ2-7; 7 nucleotides agree with TRBD2. This CDR3 is built from 14 residues. V was clipped by 5 bases and J by 4 bases; unmatched bases: 8. Germline V gene lookup returns CDR1 SGHTA and CDR2 FQGNSA. The CDR3 loop is CASSLQRRGYEQYF. DNA for the CDR3: TGTGCCAGCAGCCTACAGAGGCGGGGGTACGAGCAGTACTTC.

The rearrangement joins TRBV7-8 to TRBJ2-7; D unclear. V lost 1 base to trimming and J lost 3 bases, with 10 bases between them. This CDR3 region has 14 residues. CDR1 SGHVS and CDR2 FQNEAQ come from the germline V gene. CDR3 sequence reads: CASSLVGRDYEQYF. The CDR3 DNA reads as TGTGCCAGCAGCTTAGTAGGCAGAGACTACGAGCAGTACTTC.

The genes are TRBV15 and TRBJ1-2, with D unresolved. Trimming shortened V by 0 bases and J by 8 bases, and 19 bases separated the two germline ends. The CDR3 sequence is 16 residues long. Per germline, CDR1 LNHNV and CDR2 YYDKDF (reference sequence). CDR3 residues: CATSRDSDGRPAGYTF. In DNA form, the CDR3 reads TGTGCCACCAGCAGAGATTCGGACGGCCGGCCCGCGGGCTACACCTTC.

The chain has TRBV7-2 and TRBJ2-7; no clear D. V shed 6 bases and J shed 4 bases, with 10 bases lying between them. CDR1 and CDR2 (germline): SGHTA, FQGNSA. CDR3 length: 12 amino acids. CDR3 sequence reads: CASSPLPYEQYF. The CDR3 coding sequence is TGTGCCAGCAGTCCCCTCCCGTACGAGCAGTACTTC.

CDR3 sequence (DNA): TGTGCCAGCAGTTTTCCCGGGGCTAATGAAAAACTGTTTTTT. Protein product: CASSFPGANEKLFF. The chain joins TRBV27 to TRBJ1-4; D gene unclear. V dropped 3 bases and J dropped 3 bases, with 8 bases sitting between them. CDR1 and CDR2 from the germline V gene are MNHEY and SMNVEV (reference sequence). This CDR3 has 14 residues.

This chain joins TRBV6-6 and TRBJ1-1; D not resolved. Trimming removed 0 bases from V and 7 bases from J, with 6 bases in between. The CDR3 contains 12 residues. Germline lookup yields CDR1 MNHNY and CDR2 SVGAGI (reference sequence). CDR3 residues: CASSYSLIEAFF. CDR3 nucleotides: TGTGCCAGCAGTTACTCCCTCATTGAAGCTTTCTTT.